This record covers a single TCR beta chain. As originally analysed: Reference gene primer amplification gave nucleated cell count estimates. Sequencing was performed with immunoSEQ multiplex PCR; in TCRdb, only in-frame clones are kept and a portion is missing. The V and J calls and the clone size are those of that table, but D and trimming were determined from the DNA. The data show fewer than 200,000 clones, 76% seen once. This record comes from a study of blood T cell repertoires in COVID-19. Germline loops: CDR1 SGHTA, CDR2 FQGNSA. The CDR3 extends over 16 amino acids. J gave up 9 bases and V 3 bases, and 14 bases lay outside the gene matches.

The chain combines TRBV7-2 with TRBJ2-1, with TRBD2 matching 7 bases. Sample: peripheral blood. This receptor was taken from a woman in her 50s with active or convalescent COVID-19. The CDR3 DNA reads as TGTGCCAGCAGCTTTTTTTCAAGCGGAAGGGAGGGTGAGCAGTTCTTC. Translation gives CASSFFSSGREGEQFF.